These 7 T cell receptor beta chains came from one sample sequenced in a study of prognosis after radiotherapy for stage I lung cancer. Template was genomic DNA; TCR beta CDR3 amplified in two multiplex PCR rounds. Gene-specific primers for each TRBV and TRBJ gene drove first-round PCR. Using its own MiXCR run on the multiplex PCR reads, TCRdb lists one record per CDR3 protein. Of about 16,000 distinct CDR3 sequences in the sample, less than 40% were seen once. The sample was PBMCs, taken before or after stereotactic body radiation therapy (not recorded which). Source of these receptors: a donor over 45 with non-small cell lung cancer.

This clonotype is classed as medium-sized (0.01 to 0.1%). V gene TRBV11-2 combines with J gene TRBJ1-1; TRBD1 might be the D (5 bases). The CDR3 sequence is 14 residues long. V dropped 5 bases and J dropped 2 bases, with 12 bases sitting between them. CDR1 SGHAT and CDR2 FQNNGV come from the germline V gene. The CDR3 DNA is TGTGCCAGCAGCCCGGGACTGGGAAACACTGAAGCTTTCTTT. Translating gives CASSPGLGNTEAFF.

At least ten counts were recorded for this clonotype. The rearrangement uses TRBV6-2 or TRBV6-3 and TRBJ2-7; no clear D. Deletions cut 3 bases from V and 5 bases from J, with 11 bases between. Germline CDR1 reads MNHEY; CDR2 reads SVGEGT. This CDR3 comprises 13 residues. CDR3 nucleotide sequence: TGTGCCAGCAGTTATAATCGCCACGACGAGCAGTACTTC. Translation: CASSYNRHDEQYF.

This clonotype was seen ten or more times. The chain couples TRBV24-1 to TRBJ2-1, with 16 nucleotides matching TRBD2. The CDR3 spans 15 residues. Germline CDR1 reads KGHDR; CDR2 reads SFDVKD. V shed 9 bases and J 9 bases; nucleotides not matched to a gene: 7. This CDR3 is CATATGLAGGGEQFF. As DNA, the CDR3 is TGTGCCACCGCCACGGGACTAGCGGGAGGGGGTGAGCAGTTCTTC.

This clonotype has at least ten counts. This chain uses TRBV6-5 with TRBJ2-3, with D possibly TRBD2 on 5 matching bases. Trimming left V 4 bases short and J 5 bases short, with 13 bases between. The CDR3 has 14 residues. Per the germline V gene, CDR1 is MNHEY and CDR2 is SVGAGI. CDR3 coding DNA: TGTGCCAGCAGTTTGGTGGGAGTTGTAGATACGCAGTATTTT. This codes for CASSLVGVVDTQYF.

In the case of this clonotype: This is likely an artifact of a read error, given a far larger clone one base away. The CDR3 DNA follows: TGTGCCAGCATCCCCCCTAGCGGGAGCTCCTACAATGAGCAGTTCTTC. This translates into CASIPPSGSSYNEQFF. This rearrangement joins TRBV7-9 to TRBJ2-1, with 10 bases fitting TRBD2. This CDR3 region has 16 residues. J lost 0 bases, V lost 7 bases, and 6 bases had no gene match. The V gene's germline CDR1 is SEHNR and CDR2 FQNEAQ (reference sequence).

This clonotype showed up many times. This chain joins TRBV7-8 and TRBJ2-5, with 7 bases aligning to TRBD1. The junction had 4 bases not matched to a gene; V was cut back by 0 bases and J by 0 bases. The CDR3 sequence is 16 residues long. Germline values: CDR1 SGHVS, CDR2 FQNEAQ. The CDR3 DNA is TGTGCCAGCAGCTTAGCCCAGGGGGTTGACCAAGAGACCCAGTACTTC. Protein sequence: CASSLAQGVDQETQYF.

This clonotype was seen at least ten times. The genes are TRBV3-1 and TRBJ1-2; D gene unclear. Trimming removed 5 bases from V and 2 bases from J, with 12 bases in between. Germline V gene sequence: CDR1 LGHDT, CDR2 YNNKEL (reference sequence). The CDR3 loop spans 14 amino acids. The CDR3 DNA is TGTGCCAGCAGCTATAGAACACCAAACTATGGCTACACCTTC. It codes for CASSYRTPNYGYTF.